The 17 T cell receptor beta chains below were found in one sample sequenced in a study of HIV-infected patients and healthy controls. Alpha and beta constant-region primers primed reverse transcription of about 500 ng RNA. Each of the alpha and beta chains got its own library through chain-specific third strand synthesis with indices. TCRdb re-analysed the 5' RACE reads in MiXCR, keeping a single row per CDR3 protein. The sample records 15,000 to 20,000 distinct CDR3 sequences, 5.5% being singletons. All unsorted peripheral T cells were captured because whole blood was used without fractionation. Sample: blood. The receptors come from an adult in good health.

This clonotype was found many times. The chain uses TRBV5-5 and TRBJ2-6; D might be TRBD2 (6 bases). Germline CDR1 and CDR2: SGHKS and YYEKEE (reference sequence). V lost 1 base, J lost 1 base, and 15 bases lay in between. The CDR3 spans 18 residues. CDR3 residues: CASSLLRGGTSGANVLTF. CDR3 bases: TGTGCCAGCAGCTTGCTGCGGGGCGGAACATCTGGGGCCAACGTCCTGACTTTC.

This clonotype was counted at least ten times. J is TRBJ1-1 and V is TRBV2; tentatively, D is TRBD1 (6 bases). The V end was cut by 7 bases, the J end by 0 bases, with 15 bases between. The CDR3 has 15 residues. CDR1 and CDR2 from the germline V gene are SNHLY and FYNNEI. Written as DNA, the CDR3 is TGTGCCAGCATCCTGTCTGGGGACATGAACACTGAAGCTTTCTTT. This gives the protein CASILSGDMNTEAFF. Variable domain in full (rest from reference TRBV2 and TRBJ1-1): EPEVTQTPSHQVTQMGQEVILRCVPISNHLYFYWYRQILGQKVEFLVSFYNNEISEKSEIFDDQFSVERPDGSNFTLKIRSTKLEDSAMYFCASILSGDMNTEAFFGQGTRLTVV.

The table lists this clonotype with many counts. V usage is TRBV7-3 and J usage is TRBJ1-5, with a tentative D call TRBD1 (6 bases). This CDR3 has 14 residues. V lost 2 bases and J lost 5, with 10 bases in between. CDR1 is SGHTA and CDR2 is FQGTGA in the germline V gene. The CDR3 protein is CASSLEGVDQPQHF. CDR3 coding DNA: TGTGCCAGCAGCTTAGAGGGGGTTGATCAGCCCCAGCATTTT.

This clonotype was observed a handful of times. The gene calls are TRBV7-3 and TRBJ1-1, with a weak D call TRBD1 (6 bases). Germline loops: CDR1 SGHTA, CDR2 FQGTGA. The CDR3 loop spans 13 amino acids. Trimming stripped 2 bases from V and 5 bases from J, with 9 bases between. DNA of the CDR3: TGTGCCAGCAGCTTACGGGGGCAAACTGAAGCTTTCTTT. This translates into CASSLRGQTEAFF.

This clonotype is medium-sized in the sample. The J gene is TRBJ1-1, the V gene TRBV12-3 or TRBV12-4; 9 positions match TRBD1. V gave up 5 bases and J gave up 2 bases; unmatched junction bases: 6. This CDR3 comprises 15 residues. CDR3 DNA sequence: TGTGCCAGCAGTCCGGGGACAGGGTACAACACTGAAGCTTTCTTT. Protein product: CASSPGTGYNTEAFF.

This rearrangement joins TRBV29-1 to TRBJ2-1; no clear D gene. Germline V lookup: CDR1 SQVTM, CDR2 ANQGSEA. The V end lost 1 base, the J end lost 9 bases, and 13 bases lay between the germline ends. This CDR3 region has 13 residues. The chain's CDR3 is CSVEVYGFGEQFF. The DNA for the CDR3 is TGCAGCGTTGAAGTGTACGGGTTCGGTGAGCAGTTCTTC.

This clonotype was detected ten times or more. This rearrangement joins TRBV5-4 to TRBJ1-3; 7 nucleotides line up with TRBD1. Germline V gene sequence: CDR1 SGHNT, CDR2 YYREEE (reference sequence). The ends lost 4 bases at V and 0 bases at J; junction bases unmatched: 4. The CDR3 is 15 residues long. CDR3 bases: TGTGCCAGCAGCGGGGGACAGACCTCTGGAAACACCATATATTTT. Its protein is CASSGGQTSGNTIYF.

This clonotype was counted ten times or more. The chain employs TRBV4-3 and TRBJ2-4; D may be TRBD2 (6 bases). CDR1 is LGHNA and CDR2 is YSLEER in the germline V gene. V lost 1 base, J lost 8 bases, and 18 bases lay in between. This CDR3 comprises 16 residues. CDR3 in DNA: TGCGCCAGCAGCCAAGTGGCGGGATCGGGTGCCGACATTCAGTACTTC. Translation: CASSQVAGSGADIQYF.

This clonotype was seen ten or more times. The gene calls are TRBV20-1 and TRBJ2-1; 8 positions match TRBD1. The CDR3 loop spans 15 amino acids. In germline, CDR1 is DFQATT, CDR2 SNEGSKA (reference sequence). The J segment lost 4 bases and the V segment lost 3 bases, leaving 8 bases of the junction unmatched. The CDR3 sequence is CSARGGRGPYNEQFF. The CDR3 region has the DNA TGCAGTGCTAGGGGGGGCAGGGGGCCTTACAATGAGCAGTTCTTC.

This clonotype was seen ten or more times. The genes are TRBV4-2 and TRBJ2-7; no reliable D call. Germline values: CDR1 LGHNA, CDR2 YNFKEQ. The V end lost 1 base, the J end lost 4 bases, and 14 bases lay between the germline ends. The CDR3 extends over 15 amino acids. CDR3 amino acids: CASSQGATESYEQYF. The CDR3, as DNA: TGTGCCAGCAGCCAAGGTGCTACCGAGTCGTACGAGCAGTACTTC.

Judged by abundance, this clonotype is medium-sized. The gene calls are TRBV6-5 and TRBJ1-5, with a tentative D call TRBD1 (5 bases). The CDR3 covers 13 residues. Germline CDR1 MNHEY, CDR2 SVGAGI. Deletions cut 7 bases from V and 6 bases from J, with 13 bases between. CDR3 nucleotide sequence: TGTGCCAGCACGGGGCGGGGCGGTCAGCCCCAGCATTTT. Amino acid sequence: CASTGRGGQPQHF.

This clonotype was picked up many times. This chain links TRBV20-1 with TRBJ1-1, with 8 bases aligning to TRBD1. Germline-derived CDR1 and CDR2 are DFQATT and SNEGSKA (reference sequence). J was trimmed by 3 bases and V by 4 bases; bases with no gene match: 1. The CDR3 is made up of 12 amino acids. The CDR3 region has the DNA TGCAGTGCTAAGGACAGGGACACTGAAGCTTTCTTT. Translated: CSAKDRDTEAFF.

This clonotype was seen many times. The rearrangement uses TRBV7-2 and TRBJ1-2; D is unresolved. The V end was cut by 4 bases, the J end by 2 bases, with 20 bases between. CDR1 and CDR2 from the germline V gene are SGHTA and FQGNSA. The CDR3 is 17 amino acids. The CDR3 loop is CASSSADGLRFNYGYTF. The DNA of the CDR3 is TGTGCCAGCAGCTCAGCTGACGGCCTTCGTTTCAACTATGGCTACACCTTC.

This clonotype is medium-sized (0.01 to 0.1%) by share. V usage is TRBV29-1 and J usage is TRBJ1-6; TRBD1 matches 10 bases. The CDR3 extends over 13 amino acids. Per germline, CDR1 SQVTM and CDR2 ANQGSEA. J lost 9 bases, V lost 4 bases, and 3 bases had no gene match. CDR3 nucleotides: TGCAGCGTTGGGACAGGGGGTAGTTCACCCCTCCACTTT. It yields the protein CSVGTGGSSPLHF.

This clonotype has just a few counts. The CDR3 DNA is TGCGCCAGCAGCTTGGAGAGCGCCTACAATGAGCAGTTCTTC. Translating it yields CASSLESAYNEQFF. The rearrangement joins TRBV5-1 to TRBJ2-1; D not resolved. Germline CDR1 is SGHRS and CDR2 is YFSETQ. The CDR3 sequence is 14 residues long. V was clipped by 0 bases and J by 2 bases, with 6 bases between them.

This clonotype came up many times. The V gene is TRBV4-2, the J gene TRBJ2-1; 8 bases map to TRBD2. Germline trimming cut 3 bases from V and 8 bases from J; bases unmatched to any gene: 9. Germline V gives CDR1 LGHNA, CDR2 YNFKEQ. There are 15 residues in the CDR3. The CDR3 bases are TGTGCCAGCAGCCACAACGGGGGGGCGGATCATGAGCAGTTCTTC. It codes for CASSHNGGADHEQFF.

The sample holds many counts of this clonotype. The rearrangement uses TRBV29-1 and TRBJ2-5; D gene uncertain. Germline assignment: CDR1 SQVTM and CDR2 ANQGSEA. This CDR3 region has 13 residues. Trimming removed 0 bases from V and 5 bases from J, with 10 bases in between. CDR3 DNA: TGCAGCGTTGAAGAGCCGGGTATGGAGACCCAGTACTTC. It specifies CSVEEPGMETQYF.